The 30 T cell receptor beta chains reported below all come from one sample, sequenced in a study of blood T cell repertoires in COVID-19. The protocol was immunoSEQ multiplex PCR, while the TCRdb copy is restricted to in-frame clones and leaves out a portion. The sample lists roughly 190,000 clones, approximately 87% occurring once. The sequenced sample was peripheral blood. Every receptor here comes from a man aged 18 to 29 with active or convalescent COVID-19.

The chain employs TRBV5-1 and TRBJ1-3, with D perhaps matching TRBD1 (5 bases). Trimming shortened V by 1 base and J by 0 bases, and 14 bases separated the two germline ends. Germline lookup yields CDR1 SGHRS and CDR2 YFSETQ. The CDR3 runs to 17 residues. The CDR3 DNA reads TGCGCCAGCAGCTTGAATGAAAGGGGCTACTCTGGAAACACCATATATTTT. Translating gives CASSLNERGYSGNTIYF.

The chain recombines TRBV19 with TRBJ1-5; D is unresolved. V was pared by 2 bases and J by 7 bases, with 9 bases between. CDR1 is LNHDA and CDR2 is SQIVND in the germline V gene (reference sequence). This CDR3 is built from 13 residues. The CDR3 nucleotides read TGTGCCAGTAGTATAACGGAGGTCCAGCCCCAGCATTTT. This codes for CASSITEVQPQHF.

V usage is TRBV7-2 and J usage is TRBJ2-2, with D unresolved. V dropped 1 base and J dropped 8 bases, with 14 bases sitting between them. The germline gives CDR1 SGHTA, CDR2 FQGNSA. The CDR3 sequence is 15 residues long. The CDR3 bases are TGTGCCAGCAGCTTAGGTGCGAGACTGAGAGGGGAGCTGTTTTTT. Protein product: CASSLGARLRGELFF.

The rearrangement uses TRBV7-9 and TRBJ1-5; 8 bases line up with TRBD1. Unmatched junction bases numbered 6, after V lost 4 bases and J lost 4 bases. The CDR3 runs 15 residues. Germline loops: CDR1 SEHNR, CDR2 FQNEAQ (reference sequence). CDR3 region: CASSSWTGQNQPQHF. CDR3 nucleotides: TGTGCCAGCAGCTCCTGGACAGGGCAAAATCAGCCCCAGCATTTT. Drawing the rest from reference TRBV7-9 and TRBJ1-5, the complete variable domain is DTGVSQNPRHKITKRGQNVTFRCDPISEHNRLYWYRQTLGQGPEFLTYFQNEAQLEKSRLLSDRFSAERPKGSFSTLEIQRTEQGDSAMYLCASSSWTGQNQPQHFGDGTRLSIL.

This chain connects TRBV4-2 to TRBJ1-2, with D hard to call. Trimming left V 1 base short and J 3 bases short, with 15 bases between. The germline CDR1 and CDR2 sequences are LGHNA and YNFKEQ. The CDR3 consists of 16 residues. The CDR3 loop reads CASSQGEGGFYYGYTF. The CDR3 coding sequence is TGTGCCAGCAGCCAAGGGGAGGGAGGGTTCTACTATGGCTACACCTTC.

The V gene is TRBV12-3 or TRBV12-4, the J gene TRBJ1-1, with 7 bases that match TRBD1. V lost 6 bases, J lost 0 bases, and 1 base stayed unmatched. The CDR3 covers 13 residues. The CDR3 region has the DNA TGTGCCAGCAGACAGGGGTTGAACACTGAAGCTTTCTTT. Amino acid sequence: CASRQGLNTEAFF.

The V gene is TRBV7-2, the J gene TRBJ1-2; 7 bases map to TRBD1. Germline V gives CDR1 SGHTA, CDR2 FQGNSA. V shed 5 bases, J shed 10 bases, and the junction held 13 bases outside the gene matches. This CDR3 is built from 14 residues. The CDR3 DNA sequence: TGTGCCAGCAGCAGAAACTCCGGGACAGCTATCTACACCTTC. Its translation is CASSRNSGTAIYTF.

The J gene is TRBJ1-1, the V gene TRBV6-1; D gene ambiguous. V lost 1 base and J 6 bases, leaving 18 bases between the germline ends. Per the germline V gene, CDR1 is MNHNS and CDR2 is SASEGT. This CDR3 contains 16 residues. The CDR3 loop is CASSEDLGGQVSEAFF. The CDR3, as DNA: TGTGCCAGCAGTGAAGACTTAGGAGGGCAGGTGTCTGAAGCTTTCTTT.

The genes are TRBV5-1 and TRBJ2-7; D perhaps matches TRBD2 (6 bases). CDR1 is SGHRS, CDR2 YFSETQ, per germline. The V gene lost 2 bases and the J gene lost 5 bases, with 14 bases spanning the gap. This CDR3 comprises 14 residues. The CDR3 loop is CASSLTGGFDEQYV. The CDR3 DNA sequence: TGCGCCAGCAGCTTAACTGGGGGGTTCGACGAGCAGTACGTC.

This clone was detected once. The V and J genes are TRBV24-1 and TRBJ2-1, with D perhaps TRBD2 (6 bases). This CDR3 has 13 amino acids. Per germline, CDR1 KGHDR and CDR2 SFDVKD. Trimming left V 3 bases short and J 8 bases short, with 10 bases between. CDR3 in DNA: TGTGCCACCAGTGATCTCAGGGAGGATGAGCAGTTCTTC. This gives the protein CATSDLREDEQFF.

As for this clone: Other DNA variants within this sample encode the same CDR3. The rearrangement joins TRBV3-1 (or the pseudogene TRBV3-2) to TRBJ1-1; 10 nucleotides match TRBD1. CDR3 size: 16 residues. Trimming cost V 4 bases and J 0 bases; bases outside gene matches: 5. Germline CDR1 LGHDT, CDR2 YNNKEL (reference sequence). The CDR3 DNA follows: TGTGCCAGCAGCCCGGGACAGGGGAGGATGAACACTGAAGCTTTCTTT. Translation: CASSPGQGRMNTEAFF.

The chain carries TRBV4-2 and TRBJ2-3; possibly TRBD2 for D (6 bases). V was cut by 0 bases and J by 3 bases, with 10 bases left in between. In germline, CDR1 is LGHNA, CDR2 YNFKEQ. This CDR3 contains 15 residues. For the CDR3, the DNA is TGTGCCAGCAGCCAAGAGACGGGAGAAACAGATACGCAGTATTTT. This codes for CASSQETGETDTQYF.

The CDR3 sequence: CASSQRVRNTEAFF. CDR3 nucleotides: TGTGCCAGCAGCCAACGGGTGCGGAACACTGAAGCTTTCTTT. The gene calls are TRBV14 and TRBJ1-1; D is undetermined. The CDR3 is 14 amino acids. Germline CDR1 reads SGHDN; CDR2 reads FVKESK. The V and J ends lost 2 bases and 1 base respectively, with 8 bases between them.

A remark on this clone: Germline and junction disagree at one end, which may indicate a read error. The V call is TRBV7-3, the J call TRBJ2-2; 9 bases are a match to TRBD2. Per germline, CDR1 SGHTA and CDR2 FQGTGA. The CDR3 is made up of 15 amino acids. The CDR3 nucleotides are TGTGCCAGCAGCCCCGGACTAGCGAAGACCGGGGAGCTGTTTTTT. Amino acid sequence: CASSPGLAKTGELFF. Full variable domain (outside the CDR3, taken from reference TRBV7-3 and TRBJ2-2): GAGVSQTPSNKVTEKGKYVELRCDPISGHTALYWYRQSLGQGPEFLIYFQGTGAADDSGLPNDRFFAVRPEGSVSTLKIQRTERGDSAVYLCASSPGLAKTGELFFGEGSRLTVL.

V and J are TRBV11-3 and TRBJ2-7; D is unclear. Deletions cut 0 bases from V and 5 bases from J, with 8 bases between. The CDR3 runs to 13 residues. CDR1 is SGHNT, CDR2 YENEEA, per germline. This chain's CDR3 is CASSLDLGDEQYF. The CDR3, as DNA: TGTGCCAGCAGCTTAGATCTAGGCGACGAGCAGTACTTC.

The J gene is TRBJ2-1, the V gene TRBV7-8; 8 nucleotides match TRBD2. The germline CDR1 and CDR2 sequences are SGHVS and FQNEAQ. The CDR3 covers 16 residues. Trimming cost V 2 bases and J 4 bases; bases outside gene matches: 7. The CDR3 here is CASSLLAGLKYNEQFF. CDR3 nucleotide sequence: TGTGCCAGCAGCTTACTAGCGGGCCTCAAATACAATGAGCAGTTCTTC.

The chain recombines TRBV28 with TRBJ2-7, with TRBD2 matching 8 bases. Germline-derived CDR1 and CDR2 are MDHEN and SYDVKM. Losses at the gene ends were 5 bases for V and 3 bases for J; bases not matched to a gene: 6. This CDR3 has 14 residues. The CDR3 DNA sequence: TGTGCCAGCAGTCGGCGCGGGAGGAACTACGAGCAGTACTTC. Protein sequence: CASSRRGRNYEQYF.

This clone appeared a single time. The rearrangement uses TRBV5-1 and TRBJ1-2; no definite D call. V was trimmed by 6 bases and J by 5 bases, leaving 11 bases between them. The CDR3 is 12 amino acids. Germline CDR1 is SGHRS and CDR2 is YFSETQ. CDR3 DNA sequence: TGCGCCAGCACGTCGGGAGGATATGGCTACACCTTC. Its translation: CASTSGGYGYTF.

This clone is a singleton in its sample. The chain joins TRBV7-2 to TRBJ2-3; 9 bases line up with TRBD2. Germline V CDR1 and CDR2: SGHTA, FQGNSA. The CDR3 loop spans 17 amino acids. V shed 1 base and J 3 bases; nucleotides not matched to a gene: 8. The CDR3 DNA reads TGTGCCAGCAGCTTAGATGTGCTAGCGGGGATGACAGATACGCAGTATTTT. It specifies CASSLDVLAGMTDTQYF.

This chain connects TRBV2 to TRBJ2-2, with 10 bases matching TRBD2. The germline gives CDR1 SNHLY, CDR2 FYNNEI. V lost 7 bases and J lost 7; bases outside the gene matches: 9. This CDR3 region has 15 residues. The CDR3 bases are TGTGCCAGCACCCGCTCCCTAGCGGGGGACGGGGAGCTGTTTTTT. Translating gives CASTRSLAGDGELFF.

The V gene is TRBV7-6, the J gene TRBJ2-1; D is possibly TRBD1 (6 bases). Germline V gene lookup returns CDR1 SGHVS and CDR2 FNYEAQ. Trimming took off 5 bases at V and 1 base at J, with 12 bases between the two ends. The CDR3 has 15 residues. The CDR3 nucleotides are TGTGCCAGCAGCGACAGGACAGATTCCTACAATGAGCAGTTCTTC. Residues: CASSDRTDSYNEQFF.

The rearrangement links TRBV12-3 or TRBV12-4 to TRBJ2-2; D ambiguous. Trimming removed 4 bases from V and 6 bases from J, with 6 bases in between. CDR3 length equals 12 residues. The CDR3: CASSSLPGELFF. CDR3 bases: TGTGCCAGCAGTTCCCTACCCGGGGAGCTGTTTTTT.

The chain uses TRBV11-3 and TRBJ1-6, with D perhaps TRBD1 (6 bases). V dropped 2 bases and J dropped 9 bases, with 11 bases sitting between them. The CDR3 runs to 14 residues. The germline CDR1 and CDR2 sequences are SGHNT and YENEEA. DNA of the CDR3: TGTGCCAGCAGCTTAAACAGGGATGGTTCACCCCTCCACTTT. Protein product: CASSLNRDGSPLHF.

The V gene is TRBV24-1, the J gene TRBJ1-5; TRBD1 matches at 9 bases. V shed 6 bases and J 2 bases; nucleotides not matched to a gene: 10. Germline V gives CDR1 KGHDR, CDR2 SFDVKD. This CDR3 comprises 17 residues. The CDR3 bases are TGTGCCACCAGTCGTTCGGGGACAGGGAATGGCAATCAGCCCCAGCATTTT. Amino acid sequence: CATSRSGTGNGNQPQHF.

The CDR3 nucleotides read TGTGCCAGCAGTTTGGACAGGGTTGAGACCCAGTACTTC. Translating it yields CASSLDRVETQYF. This chain links TRBV28 with TRBJ2-5, with 8 positions matching TRBD1. The CDR3 length is 13 residues. Germline-derived CDR1 and CDR2 are MDHEN and SYDVKM. Germline trimming cut 3 bases from V and 5 bases from J; bases unmatched to any gene: 2.

The chain recombines TRBV24-1 with TRBJ2-3; D possibly corresponds to TRBD1 (5 bases). V was cut by 3 bases and J by 1 base, with 10 bases left in between. Per germline, CDR1 KGHDR and CDR2 SFDVKD. The CDR3 runs 15 residues. CDR3 protein: CATSDRTGGTDTQYF. CDR3 in DNA: TGTGCCACCAGTGATCGAACAGGAGGCACAGATACGCAGTATTTT.

The CDR3 nucleotides are TGTGCCAGCAGCTCAGGCCGCCTTCTGAGCTCCTATAATTCACCCCTCCACTTT. It encodes CASSSGRLLSSYNSPLHF. The V and J genes are TRBV7-2 and TRBJ1-6, with D unresolved. Per the germline V gene, CDR1 is SGHTA and CDR2 is FQGNSA. The CDR3 runs 18 residues. The germline V and J ends were trimmed by 4 bases and 0 bases, with 16 bases remaining between them.

A single count supports this clone. The chain has TRBV5-1 and TRBJ2-1, with D unresolved. V lost 1 base to trimming and J lost 5 bases, with 7 bases between them. CDR3 size: 13 residues. Germline V lookup: CDR1 SGHRS, CDR2 YFSETQ. In nucleotides, the CDR3 is TGCGCCAGCAGCTTGTTCCCGGACAATGAGCAGTTCTTC. Translated: CASSLFPDNEQFF. The full variable domain, in which reference TRBV5-1 and TRBJ2-1 provide the parts outside the CDR3, is KAGVTQTPRYLIKTRGQQVTLSCSPISGHRSVSWYQQTPGQGLQFLFEYFSETQRNKGNFPGRFSGRQFSNSRSEMNVSTLELGDSALYLCASSLFPDNEQFFGPGTRLTVL.

For the CDR3, the DNA is TGTGCCAGCAGACAGGGGAGGCGGACTGAAGCTTTCTTT. Translation gives CASRQGRRTEAFF. This rearrangement joins TRBV6-5 to TRBJ1-1; 7 nucleotides line up with TRBD1. The CDR3 runs 13 residues. The germline CDR1 and CDR2 sequences are MNHEY and SVGAGI. V gave up 6 bases and J gave up 5 bases; unmatched junction bases: 6.

The genes are TRBV27 and TRBJ2-7, with 10 bases identical to TRBD1. This CDR3 comprises 13 residues. The V and J ends lost 5 bases and 7 bases, in that order; junction bases with no gene match: 5. CDR1 and CDR2 from the germline V gene are MNHEY and SMNVEV (reference sequence). The CDR3 is CASSIDRGPEQYF. In nucleotides, the CDR3 is TGTGCCAGCAGTATTGACAGGGGGCCGGAGCAGTACTTC.